These T cell receptor beta chains were read from a single sample in a study of cytomegalovirus exposure and HLA in healthy donors. Repertoires were generated with immunoSEQ multiplex PCR, while TCRdb's copy carries only in-frame clones and drops some. The table has 130,000 or so clones, around 72% seen once. The specimen was PBMCs. The origin of the receptors is a woman aged 18-35 years in good health and CMV-seronegative. The CDR3 runs from the conserved cysteine through the conserved F or W. Each record gives: V gene, clone size, D gene, J gene, CDR3 protein, CDR3 DNA. A D gene is named only where the DNA matches it firmly. Not every row has a clone size; where given, it reads once, few, many or a size class.

TRBV15,NA,NA,TRBJ1-5,CATADPKRNSNQPQHF,TGTGCCACCGCCGATCCAAAGAGGAATAGCAATCAGCCCCAGCATTTT
TRBV14,once,NA,TRBJ2-5,CASSQDFTGRRGTQYF,TGTGCCAGCAGCCAAGATTTCACCGGGAGACGGGGGACCCAGTACTTC
TRBV10-3,NA,TRBD2,TRBJ2-1,CAISVGGSSYNEQFF,TGTGCCATCAGTGTAGGCGGGAGCTCCTACAATGAGCAGTTCTTC
TRBV27,NA,TRBD2,TRBJ2-7,CASSFPSGTSGRIKTYEQYF,TGTGCCAGCAGTTTCCCCTCCGGGACTAGCGGGAGGATCAAAACCTACGAGCAGTACTTC
TRBV5-1,NA,NA,TRBJ1-4,CASSPGVPGDPLTEKLFF,TGCGCCAGCAGCCCGGGGGTCCCCGGGGACCCCTTAACCGAAAAACTGTTTTTT
TRBV5-1,NA,NA,TRBJ2-1,CASSLAQGIHNEQFF,TGCGCCAGCAGCTTGGCGCAGGGCATCCACAATGAGCAGTTCTTC
TRBV5-1,NA,NA,TRBJ2-7,CASSLPGARPYEQYF,TGCGCCAGCAGCTTACCGGGAGCTCGCCCCTACGAGCAGTACTTC
TRBV19,NA,TRBD1,TRBJ1-1,CASSIEDREAFF,TGTGCCAGTAGTATAGAGGACAGGGAAGCTTTCTTT
TRBV10-3,few,TRBD1,TRBJ1-1,CAISDGTGQAFF,TGTGCCATCAGTGACGGGACAGGGCAAGCTTTCTTT
TRBV7-9,NA,NA,TRBJ1-3,CARGSGSSGNTIYF,TGTGCCAGGGGGAGCGGGTCTTCTGGAAACACCATATATTTT
TRBV18,NA,NA,TRBJ1-2,CASSPLSGIGYGYTF,TGTGCCAGCTCACCACTTTCAGGGATTGGCTATGGCTACACCTTC
TRBV7-9,NA,TRBD2,TRBJ2-7,CASSLLAGAEQYF,TGTGCCAGCAGCTTACTAGCGGGAGCCGAGCAGTACTTC
TRBV10-3,NA,TRBD1,TRBJ1-2,CAITWTGGGYTF,TGTGCCATCACCTGGACAGGGGGAGGCTACACCTTC
TRBV30,NA,NA,TRBJ2-5,CAWGGTLRETQYF,TGTGCCTGGGGGGGGACTCTGAGGGAGACCCAGTACTTC
TRBV9,NA,TRBD1,TRBJ1-5,CASSVEGPGQGAGSNQPQHF,TGTGCCAGCAGCGTAGAGGGTCCGGGACAGGGGGCAGGTAGCAATCAGCCCCAGCATTTT
TRBV19,once,NA,TRBJ1-5,CASSSTDYSNQPQHF,TGTGCCAGTAGTAGCACAGATTATAGCAATCAGCCCCAGCATTTT
TRBV15,NA,NA,TRBJ1-5,CATSRAPQEGQPQHF,TGTGCCACCAGCAGAGCCCCCCAAGAGGGTCAGCCCCAGCATTTT
TRBV2,NA,NA,TRBJ1-1,CASSGEMNTEAFF,TGTGCCAGCAGTGGCGAGATGAACACTGAAGCTTTCTTT
TRBV6-1,NA,NA,TRBJ2-2,CASSKDRFANTGELFF,TGTGCCAGCAGTAAAGACAGGTTCGCGAACACCGGGGAGCTGTTTTTT
TRBV19,NA,NA,TRBJ1-2,CASRSRGTNYGYTF,TGTGCCAGTAGGTCCAGGGGAACAAACTATGGCTACACCTTC
TRBV12-2,NA,NA,TRBJ2-7,CASRSGQHLYEQYF,TGTGCAAGTCGCTCCGGACAGCACCTCTACGAGCAGTACTTC
TRBV30,once,TRBD1,TRBJ1-2,CAWSLGQGTTRGYTF,TGTGCCTGGAGTTTGGGACAGGGAACCACGAGGGGCTACACCTTC
TRBV30,NA,TRBD1,TRBJ2-2,CAWRQGEVTGELFF,TGTGCCTGGAGACAGGGGGAGGTCACCGGGGAGCTGTTTTTT
TRBV9,NA,NA,TRBJ1-1,CASSVAGDEDTEAFF,TGTGCCAGCAGCGTAGCTGGAGATGAAGACACTGAAGCTTTCTTT
TRBV7-2,NA,TRBD2,TRBJ2-1,CASSGLAGANEQFF,TGTGCCAGCAGCGGTCTAGCGGGGGCCAATGAGCAGTTCTTC
TRBV29-1,NA,NA,TRBJ1-2,CSVDPNADYGYTF,TGCAGCGTTGACCCGAATGCAGATTATGGCTACACCTTC
TRBV6-1,NA,NA,TRBJ2-1,CASIRGSYNEQFF,TGTGCCAGCATAAGGGGGTCCTACAATGAGCAGTTCTTC
TRBV9,NA,NA,TRBJ1-5,CASSVDEGGSNQPQHF,TGTGCCAGCAGCGTAGATGAGGGGGGGAGCAATCAGCCCCAGCATTTT
TRBV11-3,few,TRBD2,TRBJ2-5,CASSSRTSGRETQYF,TGTGCCAGCAGCTCCCGGACTAGCGGGAGAGAGACCCAGTACTTC
TRBV19,NA,NA,TRBJ2-4,CASSIPGAIVNIQYF,TGTGCCAGTAGTATCCCAGGGGCGATTGTAAACATTCAGTACTTC
TRBV7-8,NA,NA,TRBJ2-7,CASSFSTRREEGYEQYF,TGTGCCAGCAGCTTTTCCACTCGGCGGGAAGAGGGGTACGAGCAGTACTTC
TRBV6-1,NA,NA,TRBJ1-1,CASRKAGDTEAFF,TGTGCCAGCCGGAAGGCGGGGGACACTGAAGCTTTCTTT
TRBV5-1,NA,NA,TRBJ1-2,CASSRGAEDGYTF,TGCGCCAGCAGCAGGGGCGCAGAGGATGGCTACACCTTC
TRBV19,NA,NA,TRBJ1-2,CASWRTGNYGYTF,TGTGCCAGCTGGAGGACGGGTAACTATGGCTACACCTTC